This TCR beta chain derives from a study of cytotoxic CD8 clonotypes in ibrutinib-treated CLL. The wider study: Sequencing produced an average of about 260,000 productive templates and 94,082 productive rearrangements per sample.

The method was immunoSEQ multiplex PCR; TCRdb's version includes in-frame clones alone and lacks a portion of them. This table has over 70,000 clones, around 84% appearing once. Germline V gene data show CDR1 as SEHNR and CDR2 as FQNEAQ (reference sequence). The CDR3 runs to 15 residues. V was clipped by 1 base and J by 1 base, with 11 bases between them. The rearrangement joins TRBV7-9 to TRBJ2-7, with a weak D call TRBD2 (5 bases). This receptor was obtained from a human donor with chronic lymphocytic leukemia. The material was PBMCs, obtained before ibrutinib treatment. CDR3 sequence reads: CASSLGGSRSYEQYF. CDR3 nucleotide sequence: TGTGCCAGCAGCTTAGGAGGGTCTCGGTCCTACGAGCAGTACTTC.